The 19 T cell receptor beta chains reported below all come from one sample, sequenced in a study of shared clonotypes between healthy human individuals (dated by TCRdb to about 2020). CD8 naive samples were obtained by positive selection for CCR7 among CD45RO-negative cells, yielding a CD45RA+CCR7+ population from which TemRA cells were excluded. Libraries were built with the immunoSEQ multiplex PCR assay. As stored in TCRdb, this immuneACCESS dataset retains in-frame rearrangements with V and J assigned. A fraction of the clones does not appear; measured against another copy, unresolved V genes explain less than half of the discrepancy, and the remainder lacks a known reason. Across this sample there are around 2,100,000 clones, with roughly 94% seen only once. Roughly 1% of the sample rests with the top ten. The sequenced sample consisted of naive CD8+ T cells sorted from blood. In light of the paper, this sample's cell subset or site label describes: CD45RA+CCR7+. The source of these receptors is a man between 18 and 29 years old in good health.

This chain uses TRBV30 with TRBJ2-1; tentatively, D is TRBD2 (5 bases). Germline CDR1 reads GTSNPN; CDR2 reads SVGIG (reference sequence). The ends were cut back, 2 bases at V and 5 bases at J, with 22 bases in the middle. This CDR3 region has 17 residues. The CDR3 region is CAWSPPEASFSNNEQFF. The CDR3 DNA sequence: TGTGCCTGGAGTCCCCCCGAGGCTAGCTTCTCAAACAATGAGCAGTTCTTC.

The CDR3 spells CATSPEVYYGYTF. CDR3 nucleotides: TGTGCCACGTCCCCCGAGGTTTACTATGGCTACACCTTC. The chain joins TRBV15 to TRBJ1-2, with unresolved D. Germline V lookup: CDR1 LNHNV, CDR2 YYDKDF (reference sequence). This CDR3 region has 13 residues. V was cut by 9 bases and J by 3 bases, with 14 bases left in between.

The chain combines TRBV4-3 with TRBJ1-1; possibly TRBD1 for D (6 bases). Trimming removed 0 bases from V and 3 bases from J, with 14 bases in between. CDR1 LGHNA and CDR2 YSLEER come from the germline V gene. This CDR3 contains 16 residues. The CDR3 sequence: CASSQDLTGFYTEAFF. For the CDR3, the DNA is TGCGCCAGCAGCCAAGATCTGACAGGCTTTTACACTGAAGCTTTCTTT.

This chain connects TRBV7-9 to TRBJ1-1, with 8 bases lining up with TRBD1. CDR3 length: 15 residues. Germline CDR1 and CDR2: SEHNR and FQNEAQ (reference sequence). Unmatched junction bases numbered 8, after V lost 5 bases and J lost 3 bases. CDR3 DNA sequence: TGTGCCAGCAGCGCGTTGCAGGGGGCAGACACTGAAGCTTTCTTT. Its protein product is CASSALQGADTEAFF.

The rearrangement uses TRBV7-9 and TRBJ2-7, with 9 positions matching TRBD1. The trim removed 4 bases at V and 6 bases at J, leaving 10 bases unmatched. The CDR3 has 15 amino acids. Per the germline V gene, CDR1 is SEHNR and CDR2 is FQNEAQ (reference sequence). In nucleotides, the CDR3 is TGTGCCAGCAGCTCAACCGATCCACAGGGGGCCGAGCAGTACTTC. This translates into CASSSTDPQGAEQYF.

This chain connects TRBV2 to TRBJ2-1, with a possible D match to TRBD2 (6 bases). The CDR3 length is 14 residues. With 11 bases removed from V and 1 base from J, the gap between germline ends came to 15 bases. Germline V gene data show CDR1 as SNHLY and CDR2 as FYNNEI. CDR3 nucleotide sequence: TGTGCCTCCCACGGGGACTTTTCCTACAATGAGCAGTTCTTC. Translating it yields CASHGDFSYNEQFF.

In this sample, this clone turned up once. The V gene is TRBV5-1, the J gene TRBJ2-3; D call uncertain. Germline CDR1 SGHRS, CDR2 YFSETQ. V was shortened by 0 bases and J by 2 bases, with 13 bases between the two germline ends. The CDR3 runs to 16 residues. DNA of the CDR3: TGCGCCAGCAGCTTGGAGGCCGCCTTCAACACAGATACGCAGTATTTT. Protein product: CASSLEAAFNTDTQYF.

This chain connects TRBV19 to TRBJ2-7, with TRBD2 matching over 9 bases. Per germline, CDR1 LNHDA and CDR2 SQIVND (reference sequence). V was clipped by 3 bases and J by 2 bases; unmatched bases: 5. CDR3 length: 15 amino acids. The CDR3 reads CASSISSGMTYEQYF. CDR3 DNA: TGTGCCAGTAGTATTTCTAGCGGGATGACCTACGAGCAGTACTTC.

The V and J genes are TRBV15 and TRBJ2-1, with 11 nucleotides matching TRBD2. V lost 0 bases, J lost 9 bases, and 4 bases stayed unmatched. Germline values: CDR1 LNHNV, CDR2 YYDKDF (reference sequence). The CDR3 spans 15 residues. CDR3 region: CATSRETSGTGEQFF. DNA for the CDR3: TGTGCCACCAGCAGAGAGACTAGCGGGACCGGTGAGCAGTTCTTC.

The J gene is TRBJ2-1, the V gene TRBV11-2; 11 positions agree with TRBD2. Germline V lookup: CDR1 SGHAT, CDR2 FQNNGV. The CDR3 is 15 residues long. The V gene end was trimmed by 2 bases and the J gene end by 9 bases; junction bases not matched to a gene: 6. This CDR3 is CASSLLAGGAGEQFF. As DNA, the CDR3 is TGTGCCAGCAGCTTATTAGCGGGGGGGGCCGGTGAGCAGTTCTTC. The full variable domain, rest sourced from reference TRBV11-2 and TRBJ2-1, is EAGVAQSPRYKIIEKRQSVAFWCNPISGHATLYWYQQILGQGPKLLIQFQNNGVVDDSQLPKDRFSAERLKGVDSTLKIQPAKLEDSAVYLCASSLLAGGAGEQFFGPGTRLTVL.

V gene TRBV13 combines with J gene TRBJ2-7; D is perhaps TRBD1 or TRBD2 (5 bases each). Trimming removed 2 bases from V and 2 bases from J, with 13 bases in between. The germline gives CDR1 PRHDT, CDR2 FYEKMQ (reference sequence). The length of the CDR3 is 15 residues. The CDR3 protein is CASSLYSRETYEQYF. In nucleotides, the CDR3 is TGTGCCAGCAGCTTATATTCCAGGGAGACCTACGAGCAGTACTTC. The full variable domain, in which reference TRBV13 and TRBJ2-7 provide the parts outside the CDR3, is AAGVIQSPRHLIKEKRETATLKCYPIPRHDTVYWYQQGPGQDPQFLISFYEKMQSDKGSIPDRFSAQQFSDYHSELNMSSLELGDSALYFCASSLYSRETYEQYFGPGTRLTVT.

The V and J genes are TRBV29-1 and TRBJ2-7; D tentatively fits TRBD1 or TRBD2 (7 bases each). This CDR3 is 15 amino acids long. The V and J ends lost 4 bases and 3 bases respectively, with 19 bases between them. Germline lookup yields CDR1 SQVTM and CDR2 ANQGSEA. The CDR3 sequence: CSVAGRGRLDYEQYF. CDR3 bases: TGCAGCGTTGCTGGGAGGGGGCGGTTGGACTACGAGCAGTACTTC.

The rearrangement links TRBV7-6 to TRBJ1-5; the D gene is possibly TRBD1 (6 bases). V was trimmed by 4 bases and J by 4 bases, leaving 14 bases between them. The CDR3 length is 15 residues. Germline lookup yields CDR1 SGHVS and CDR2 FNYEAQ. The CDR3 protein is CASSSRTAPNQPQHF. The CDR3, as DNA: TGTGCCAGCAGCTCTCGGACAGCACCAAATCAGCCCCAGCATTTT.

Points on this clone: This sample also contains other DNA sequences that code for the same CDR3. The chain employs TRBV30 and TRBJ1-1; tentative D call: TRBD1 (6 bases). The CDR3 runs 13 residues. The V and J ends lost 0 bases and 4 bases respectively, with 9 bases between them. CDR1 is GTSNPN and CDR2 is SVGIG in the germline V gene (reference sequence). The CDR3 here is CAWSVGGSTEAFF. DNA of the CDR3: TGTGCCTGGAGTGTCGGGGGCAGCACTGAAGCTTTCTTT.

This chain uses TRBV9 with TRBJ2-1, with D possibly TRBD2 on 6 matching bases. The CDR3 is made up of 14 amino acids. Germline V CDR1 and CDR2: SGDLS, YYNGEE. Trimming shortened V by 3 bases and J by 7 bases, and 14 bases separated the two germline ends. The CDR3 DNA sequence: TGTGCCAGCAGCGCCATCAACCGGGGGAATGAGCAGTTCTTC. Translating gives CASSAINRGNEQFF.

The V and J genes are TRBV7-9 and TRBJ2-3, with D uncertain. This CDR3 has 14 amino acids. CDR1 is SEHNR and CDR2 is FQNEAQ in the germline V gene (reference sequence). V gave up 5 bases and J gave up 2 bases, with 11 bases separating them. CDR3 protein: CASSPTHSTDTQYF. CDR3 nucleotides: TGTGCCAGCAGCCCAACTCACTCCACAGATACGCAGTATTTT. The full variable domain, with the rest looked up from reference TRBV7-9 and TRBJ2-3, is DTGVSQNPRHKITKRGQNVTFRCDPISEHNRLYWYRQTLGQGPEFLTYFQNEAQLEKSRLLSDRFSAERPKGSFSTLEIQRTEQGDSAMYLCASSPTHSTDTQYFGPGTRLTVL.

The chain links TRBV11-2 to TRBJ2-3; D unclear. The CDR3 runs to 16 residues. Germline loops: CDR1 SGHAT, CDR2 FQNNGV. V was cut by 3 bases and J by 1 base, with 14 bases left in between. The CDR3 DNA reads TGTGCCAGCAGCTTTAGGGAACCCCGCGGCACAGATACGCAGTATTTT. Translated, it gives CASSFREPRGTDTQYF.

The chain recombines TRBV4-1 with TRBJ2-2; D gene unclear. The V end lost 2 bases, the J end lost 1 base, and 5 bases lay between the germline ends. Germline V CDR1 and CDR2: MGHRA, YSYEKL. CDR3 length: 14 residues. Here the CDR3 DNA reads TGCGCCAGCAGCCAACCCAAGAACACCGGGGAGCTGTTTTTT. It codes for CASSQPKNTGELFF.

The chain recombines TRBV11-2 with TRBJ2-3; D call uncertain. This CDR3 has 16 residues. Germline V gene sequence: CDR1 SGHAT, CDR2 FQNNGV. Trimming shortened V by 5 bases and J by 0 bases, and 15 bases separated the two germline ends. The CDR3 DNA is TGTGCCAGCAGCCCCCCCTGGGTGGCTAGCACAGATACGCAGTATTTT. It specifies CASSPPWVASTDTQYF. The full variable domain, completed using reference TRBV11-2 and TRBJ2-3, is EAGVAQSPRYKIIEKRQSVAFWCNPISGHATLYWYQQILGQGPKLLIQFQNNGVVDDSQLPKDRFSAERLKGVDSTLKIQPAKLEDSAVYLCASSPPWVASTDTQYFGPGTRLTVL.